This TCR beta chain was retrieved from a study of T cell responses to AZD1222 COVID-19 vaccine. The CDR3 runs 15 residues. The V and J ends lost 3 bases and 3 bases respectively, with 15 bases between them. CDR1 SGHRS and CDR2 YFSETQ come from the germline V gene. Profiled with immunoSEQ multiplex PCR; TCRdb holds only in-frame clones, not every one. The sample contains some 140,000 clones, roughly 89% of which appear only once. The chain employs TRBV5-1 and TRBJ1-2; possible D gene TRBD1, 5 bases. This specimen consisted of peripheral blood, obtained on day 0 of AZD1222 vaccination. This receptor was taken from an adult in good health. CDR3: CASSSAGLTDYGYTF. The CDR3 bases are TGCGCCAGCAGCTCGGCGGGGCTCACGGACTATGGCTACACCTTC.